The 10 T cell receptor beta chains listed next were all sequenced from one sample in a study of beta chain features in type 1 diabetes. General study points: All four CD4+ subsets of Type 1 diabetes patients contained TCRB CDR3s that were moderately but significantly shorter.

Antigens of these TCRs are unknown. All of the isolated RNA was reverse transcribed, so expressed TCRB transcripts were sequenced. Measured with immunoSEQ multiplex PCR; TCRdb has only the in-frame clones, and not every one. The repertoire holds roughly 260,000 clones, roughly a tenth seen once, with over 0.015% in the top ten. The sequenced sample was naive CD4+ T cells from blood. These receptor sequences come from a man aged 25-45 years with type 1 diabetes.

This clone has only a few counts. The gene calls are TRBV9 and TRBJ1-1; TRBD1 matches at 8 bases. V shed 5 bases and J 3 bases; nucleotides not matched to a gene: 6. The CDR3 totals 14 residues. Germline lookup yields CDR1 SGDLS and CDR2 YYNGEE. The CDR3 DNA follows: TGTGCCAGCAGTGCCAGGGGGCGCGACACTGAAGCTTTCTTT. Its translation is CASSARGRDTEAFF.

This clone was seen a handful of times. The V and J genes are TRBV6-6 and TRBJ1-5, with TRBD1 matching 9 bases. V trimming: 10 bases; J trimming: 7 bases; junction bases outside the gene matches: 11. The germline V gene has CDR1 MNHNY and CDR2 SVGAGI (reference sequence). This CDR3 contains 14 residues. CDR3 bases: TGTGCCACCACAACAGGGGGCGCCGGCCAGCCCCAGCATTTT. It codes for CATTTGGAGQPQHF.

This clone was counted a few times. V usage is TRBV28 and J usage is TRBJ1-4, with D uncertain. This CDR3 is built from 15 residues. Per the germline V gene, CDR1 is MDHEN and CDR2 is SYDVKM. Trimming removed 3 bases at V and 2 bases at J, with 10 bases between. For the CDR3, the DNA is TGTGCCAGCAGTTTCGAGGGAAGCACTAATGAAAAACTGTTTTTT. Its protein product is CASSFEGSTNEKLFF.

The chain combines TRBV2 with TRBJ2-5, with 9 positions matching TRBD1. CDR3 size: 13 residues. The germline V gene has CDR1 SNHLY and CDR2 FYNNEI. The junction had 3 bases not matched to a gene; V was cut back by 6 bases and J by 4 bases. For the CDR3, the DNA is TGTGCCAGCAGGGGGACAGGGAGAGAGACCCAGTACTTC. Its translation: CASRGTGRETQYF. The entire variable domain, with the rest obtained from reference TRBV2 and TRBJ2-5, is as follows: EPEVTQTPSHQVTQMGQEVILRCVPISNHLYFYWYRQILGQKVEFLVSFYNNEISEKSEIFDDQFSVERPDGSNFTLKIRSTKLEDSAMYFCASRGTGRETQYFGPGTRLLVL.

This clone was counted between two and nine times. This sequence joins TRBV29-1 and TRBJ1-3, with D maybe TRBD1 (6 bases). The germline CDR1 and CDR2 sequences are SQVTM and ANQGSEA. The CDR3 is made up of 16 amino acids. The ends were cut back, 0 bases at V and 3 bases at J, with 15 bases in the middle. This CDR3 is CSVEEGNRASGNTIYF. The DNA for the CDR3 is TGCAGCGTTGAAGAGGGGAACAGGGCGAGTGGAAACACCATATATTTT.

The V gene is TRBV29-1, the J gene TRBJ1-1, with TRBD1 matching over 12 bases. J was trimmed by 7 bases and V by 7 bases; bases with no gene match: 13. Germline CDR1 and CDR2: SQVTM and ANQGSEA. The CDR3 contains 15 residues. The DNA for the CDR3 is TGCAGCGCCCGAAGACCGGGACAGGGGGCTGATGAAGCTTTCTTT. Its translation is CSARRPGQGADEAFF.

The V gene is TRBV7-2, the J gene TRBJ2-4, with TRBD1 matching 7 bases. This CDR3 comprises 15 residues. The trim removed 5 bases at V and 1 base at J, leaving 5 bases unmatched. In germline, CDR1 is SGHTA, CDR2 FQGNSA. CDR3 residues: CASSALQGAKNIQYF. CDR3 nucleotides: TGTGCCAGCAGCGCGCTACAGGGGGCCAAAAACATTCAGTACTTC.

This clone has just a few counts. In DNA form, the CDR3 reads TGTGCCAGCAGCTTCAGGGGCCAAGAGACCCAGTACTTC. Encoded protein: CASSFRGQETQYF. This chain connects TRBV7-2 to TRBJ2-5; D possibly corresponds to TRBD1 (6 bases). With 3 bases removed from V and 1 base from J, the gap between germline ends came to 6 bases. Germline assignment: CDR1 SGHTA and CDR2 FQGNSA. The CDR3 totals 13 residues.

This chain joins TRBV4-1 and TRBJ2-5, with D possibly matching TRBD2 (6 bases). There are 13 residues in the CDR3. Germline loops: CDR1 MGHRA, CDR2 YSYEKL. V shed 1 base and J shed 10 bases, with 13 bases lying between them. The CDR3 nucleotides read TGCGCCAGCAGCCAAGTGCTCCCCGGGGGCCAGTACTTC. It encodes CASSQVLPGGQYF.

This clone was detected a few times. This chain connects TRBV2 to TRBJ1-6; D is ambiguous. Trimming took 3 bases from V and 7 from J, leaving 7 bases between them. This CDR3 spans 13 amino acids. The germline V gene has CDR1 SNHLY and CDR2 FYNNEI. The CDR3 loop is CASSDRGNSPLHF. The CDR3 DNA is TGTGCCAGCAGTGATAGAGGAAATTCACCCCTCCACTTT.